These T cell receptor beta chains were read from a single sample in a study of shared clonotypes between healthy human individuals. Produced via immunoSEQ multiplex PCR; TCRdb's table is partial and in-frame only. The sample yields some 1.5 million clones, under 99% seen once. Source material: naive CD4+ T cells sorted from blood. The origin of the receptors is a young man in good health. Both conserved end residues are part of each CDR3. The D gene is left open where the match is weak. Not every row has a clone size; where given, it reads once, few, many or a size class.

d_call: NA
clone_size: once
j_call: TRBJ2-3
v_call: TRBV7-2
cdr3_nt: TGTGCCAGCAGCCCACGGGCAGACCAACGGACAGATACGCAGTATTTT
cdr3_aa: CASSPRADQRTDTQYF

d_call: NA
clone_size: NA
j_call: TRBJ2-3
v_call: TRBV10-2
cdr3_nt: TGCGCCAGCAGTGAGGTCGCTGGGGTAGGGGATACGCAGTATTTT
cdr3_aa: CASSEVAGVGDTQYF

d_call: NA
clone_size: NA
j_call: TRBJ2-2
v_call: TRBV18
cdr3_nt: TGTGCCAGCTCACCATCCCGGGGTACCGGGGAGCTGTTTTTT
cdr3_aa: CASSPSRGTGELFF

d_call: NA
clone_size: NA
j_call: TRBJ2-3
v_call: TRBV5-1
cdr3_nt: TGCGCCAGCAGCTTGGGACGAGGGGGCACAGATACGCAGTATTTT
cdr3_aa: CASSLGRGGTDTQYF

d_call: NA
clone_size: NA
j_call: TRBJ2-3
v_call: TRBV11-2
cdr3_nt: TGTGCCAGCAGCTTAGTTTCTTTCGGGCTCACAGATACGCAGTATTTT
cdr3_aa: CASSLVSFGLTDTQYF

d_call: TRBD2
clone_size: NA
j_call: TRBJ2-2
v_call: TRBV19
cdr3_nt: TGTGCCAGTAGCCTTGCGGGAGTGAGCACCGGGGAGCTGTTTTTT
cdr3_aa: CASSLAGVSTGELFF

d_call: NA
clone_size: NA
j_call: TRBJ2-2
v_call: TRBV7-7
cdr3_nt: TGTGCTAGCAGCTTAGCCAGGGACGGGGAGCTGTTTTTT
cdr3_aa: CASSLARDGELFF

d_call: NA
clone_size: NA
j_call: TRBJ1-5
v_call: TRBV2
cdr3_nt: TGTGCCAGCAGTGAAGGTTTCAACAATCAGCCCCAGCATTTT
cdr3_aa: CASSEGFNNQPQHF

d_call: NA
clone_size: NA
j_call: TRBJ2-3
v_call: TRBV7-2
cdr3_nt: TGTGCCAGCAGCTTACGGCCCAATCCCACCTTCACAGATACGCAGTATTTT
cdr3_aa: CASSLRPNPTFTDTQYF

d_call: TRBD2
clone_size: NA
j_call: TRBJ2-1
v_call: TRBV5-1
cdr3_nt: TGCGCCAGCAGGACATCCGGGACTAGCGGGTTTAATGAGCAGTTCTTC
cdr3_aa: CASRTSGTSGFNEQFF

d_call: TRBD2
clone_size: NA
j_call: TRBJ2-1
v_call: TRBV30
cdr3_nt: TGTGCCTGGAGTGTACGAGCGGGAGGGGGTAATGAGCAGTTCTTC
cdr3_aa: CAWSVRAGGGNEQFF

d_call: NA
clone_size: NA
j_call: TRBJ1-2
v_call: TRBV7-8
cdr3_nt: TGTGCCAGCAGCTTATCGGGACCGTATGGCTACACCTTC
cdr3_aa: CASSLSGPYGYTF

d_call: NA
clone_size: NA
j_call: TRBJ2-7
v_call: TRBV30
cdr3_nt: TGTGCCTGGAGTGTAAGTAGCGAGCAGTACTTC
cdr3_aa: CAWSVSSEQYF

d_call: NA
clone_size: NA
j_call: TRBJ2-3
v_call: TRBV18
cdr3_nt: TGTGCCAGCTCACCACTCCAGGCACAAGATACGCAGTATTTT
cdr3_aa: CASSPLQAQDTQYF

d_call: NA
clone_size: NA
j_call: TRBJ2-1
v_call: TRBV29-1
cdr3_nt: TGCAGCGTTCCGCCTCCCTCGGGACCGAACTACAATGAGCAGTTCTTC
cdr3_aa: CSVPPPSGPNYNEQFF

d_call: NA
clone_size: NA
j_call: TRBJ2-1
v_call: TRBV21-1
cdr3_nt: TGTGCCAGCAGCTTACCGGACAGCCCCGGCGGCAATGAGCAGTTCTTC
cdr3_aa: CASSLPDSPGGNEQFF

d_call: NA
clone_size: NA
j_call: TRBJ1-3
v_call: TRBV18
cdr3_nt: TGTGCCAGCTCACCACCGAGGGTGACGGGAAACACCATATATTTT
cdr3_aa: CASSPPRVTGNTIYF

d_call: NA
clone_size: NA
j_call: TRBJ2-1
v_call: TRBV18
cdr3_nt: TGTGCCAGCTCCCGGGACGCGAGCTCCTACAATGAGCAGTTCTTC
cdr3_aa: CASSRDASSYNEQFF

d_call: NA
clone_size: NA
j_call: TRBJ1-3
v_call: TRBV30
cdr3_nt: TGTGCCTGGAGTGTGACAAAGCACGGTTTCGATTTT
cdr3_aa: CAWSVTKHGFDF

d_call: TRBD1
clone_size: NA
j_call: TRBJ2-5
v_call: TRBV29-1
cdr3_nt: TGCAGCGTTGTGAGACAGGGGGGAGAGACCCAGTACTTC
cdr3_aa: CSVVRQGGETQYF

d_call: NA
clone_size: NA
j_call: TRBJ1-1
v_call: TRBV5-1
cdr3_nt: TGCGCCAGCAGCTTCGTTCCTCCGAACACTGAAGCTTTCTTT
cdr3_aa: CASSFVPPNTEAFF

d_call: TRBD2
clone_size: NA
j_call: TRBJ2-4
v_call: TRBV7-9
cdr3_nt: TGTGCCAGCAGCGTGACTAGCGGGAGCCTCGCCAAAAACATTCAGTACTTC
cdr3_aa: CASSVTSGSLAKNIQYF

d_call: TRBD1
clone_size: NA
j_call: TRBJ2-5
v_call: TRBV28
cdr3_nt: TGTGCCAGCAGTATAAGGACAGGGCGATTGGAGACCCAGTACTTC
cdr3_aa: CASSIRTGRLETQYF

d_call: NA
clone_size: NA
j_call: TRBJ2-7
v_call: TRBV5-1
cdr3_nt: TGCGCCAGCAGCTTGGTAAGCGGAACGCCCTACGAGCAGTACTTC
cdr3_aa: CASSLVSGTPYEQYF

d_call: TRBD2
clone_size: NA
j_call: TRBJ2-1
v_call: TRBV7-6
cdr3_nt: TGTGCCAGCAGAATAGCGGGAGTCTCCCTGACGCGGGAGCAGTTCTTC
cdr3_aa: CASRIAGVSLTREQFF

d_call: TRBD1
clone_size: NA
j_call: TRBJ1-2
v_call: TRBV7-2
cdr3_nt: TGTGCCAGCAGCTGGACAGGGGACGGCTATGGCTACACCTTC
cdr3_aa: CASSWTGDGYGYTF

d_call: TRBD1
clone_size: NA
j_call: TRBJ2-5
v_call: TRBV7-9
cdr3_nt: TGTGCCAGCAGCCCCGATCGCTGGGGACAGGGGTTGGAGACCCAGTACTTC
cdr3_aa: CASSPDRWGQGLETQYF

d_call: TRBD1
clone_size: NA
j_call: TRBJ2-5
v_call: TRBV18
cdr3_nt: TGTGCCAGCTCACCACCCCAGACAGGGGGGGGACCCCAGTACTTC
cdr3_aa: CASSPPQTGGGPQYF

d_call: NA
clone_size: NA
j_call: TRBJ2-2
v_call: TRBV28
cdr3_nt: TGTGCCAGCAGAACCGGACAGCCAGTGTCCGGCGGGGAGCTGTTTTTT
cdr3_aa: CASRTGQPVSGGELFF

d_call: NA
clone_size: NA
j_call: TRBJ2-7
v_call: TRBV6-1
cdr3_nt: TGTGCCAGCAGTCCCTTCAACCCGGGTTACGAGCAGTACTTC
cdr3_aa: CASSPFNPGYEQYF

d_call: NA
clone_size: NA
j_call: TRBJ2-7
v_call: TRBV30
cdr3_nt: TGTGCCTGGAGTGACTTCTACGAGCAGTACTTC
cdr3_aa: CAWSDFYEQYF

d_call: NA
clone_size: NA
j_call: TRBJ1-2
v_call: TRBV18
cdr3_nt: TGTGCCAGCTCAAGATGGAGAAGCCTACACGGAAACTATGGCTACACCTTC
cdr3_aa: CASSRWRSLHGNYGYTF

d_call: NA
clone_size: once
j_call: TRBJ2-3
v_call: TRBV6-5
cdr3_nt: TGTGCCAGCAGTCCGGACGGGATCACAGATACGCAGTATTTT
cdr3_aa: CASSPDGITDTQYF

d_call: NA
clone_size: NA
j_call: TRBJ1-1
v_call: TRBV6-1
cdr3_nt: TGTGCCAGCACCCCGGGAACTCGGGGAGCTTTCTTT
cdr3_aa: CASTPGTRGAFF

d_call: NA
clone_size: NA
j_call: TRBJ1-2
v_call: TRBV7-9
cdr3_nt: TGTGCCAGCAGCTTAGGTGAAGGGCAGGGCTATGGCTACACCTTC
cdr3_aa: CASSLGEGQGYGYTF

d_call: NA
clone_size: NA
j_call: TRBJ2-2
v_call: TRBV5-4
cdr3_nt: TGTGCCAGCAGGCGGGCAGTGGAGGCCGGGGAGCTGTTTTTT
cdr3_aa: CASRRAVEAGELFF

d_call: TRBD2
clone_size: NA
j_call: TRBJ2-7
v_call: TRBV5-1
cdr3_nt: TGCGCCAGCAGCACGGGACTAGCTCCCCACGAGCAGTACTTC
cdr3_aa: CASSTGLAPHEQYF

d_call: NA
clone_size: once
j_call: TRBJ2-5
v_call: TRBV7-2
cdr3_nt: TGTGCCAGCAGCCCCGTTGGGCGGAGGTTTGTAATGGAGACCCAGTACTTC
cdr3_aa: CASSPVGRRFVMETQYF

d_call: NA
clone_size: NA
j_call: TRBJ1-4
v_call: TRBV19
cdr3_nt: TGTGCCAGTAGTATGACAGGTTCGAGAAATGAAAAACTGTTTTTT
cdr3_aa: CASSMTGSRNEKLFF

d_call: NA
clone_size: NA
j_call: TRBJ2-1
v_call: TRBV9
cdr3_nt: TGTGCCAGCAGCGCCGGGGGTTCCTACAATGAGCAGTTCTTC
cdr3_aa: CASSAGGSYNEQFF

d_call: NA
clone_size: NA
j_call: TRBJ2-2
v_call: TRBV5-1
cdr3_nt: TGCGCCAGCAGCTTGTGGGGGGATCCCACCGGGGAGCTGTTTTTT
cdr3_aa: CASSLWGDPTGELFF

d_call: NA
clone_size: NA
j_call: TRBJ2-4
v_call: TRBV6-1
cdr3_nt: TGTGCCAGCAGCGAGACGGGAGTTGGGTACTTC
cdr3_aa: CASSETGVGYF

d_call: NA
clone_size: once
j_call: TRBJ2-1
v_call: TRBV11-2
cdr3_nt: TGTGCCAGCAGCTTAGATTGGACTGAAGGTGAGCAGTTCTTC
cdr3_aa: CASSLDWTEGEQFF

d_call: TRBD1
clone_size: NA
j_call: TRBJ2-1
v_call: TRBV7-9
cdr3_nt: TGTGCCAGCAGCTCGCTGACAGGGGACCACAATGAGCAGTTCTTC
cdr3_aa: CASSSLTGDHNEQFF

d_call: NA
clone_size: NA
j_call: TRBJ2-2
v_call: TRBV9
cdr3_nt: TGTGCCAGCAGCGTAGCTGCGGCTACCGGGGAGCTGTTTTTT
cdr3_aa: CASSVAAATGELFF

d_call: TRBD1
clone_size: NA
j_call: TRBJ2-5
v_call: TRBV6-5
cdr3_nt: TGTGCCAGCAGTTACTGGACCGGGACAGGGCCCGGGACCCAGTACTTC
cdr3_aa: CASSYWTGTGPGTQYF

d_call: TRBD1
clone_size: NA
j_call: TRBJ2-7
v_call: TRBV7-8
cdr3_nt: TGTGCCAGCAGCCGCCGACAGGGAACCTTATACGAGCAGTACTTC
cdr3_aa: CASSRRQGTLYEQYF

d_call: NA
clone_size: NA
j_call: TRBJ2-2
v_call: TRBV7-9
cdr3_nt: TGTGCCAGCAGCTTAGTGGGGGACCCGACAGGGAACACCGGGGAGCTGTTTTTT
cdr3_aa: CASSLVGDPTGNTGELFF

d_call: NA
clone_size: NA
j_call: TRBJ2-5
v_call: TRBV29-1
cdr3_nt: TGCAGCGTTGATAAGGAAGAGACCCAGTACTTC
cdr3_aa: CSVDKEETQYF

d_call: NA
clone_size: NA
j_call: TRBJ2-1
v_call: TRBV19
cdr3_nt: TGTGCCAGTACGCCTACCTCCTACAATGAGCAGTTCTTC
cdr3_aa: CASTPTSYNEQFF

d_call: NA
clone_size: NA
j_call: TRBJ1-1
v_call: TRBV10-1
cdr3_nt: TGCGCCAGCAGTCTTGGAAATCAGGGTAGTGATATGGCTTTCTTT
cdr3_aa: CASSLGNQGSDMAFF

d_call: TRBD2
clone_size: NA
j_call: TRBJ2-2
v_call: TRBV4-2
cdr3_nt: TGTGCCAGCAGCCGCTGGACTAGCGGTATATTCGCGAACACCGGGGAGCTGTTTTTT
cdr3_aa: CASSRWTSGIFANTGELFF

d_call: NA
clone_size: NA
j_call: TRBJ2-7
v_call: TRBV7-8
cdr3_nt: TGTGCCAGCAGCTTAGTAGACCGAGCCTACGAGCAGTACTTC
cdr3_aa: CASSLVDRAYEQYF